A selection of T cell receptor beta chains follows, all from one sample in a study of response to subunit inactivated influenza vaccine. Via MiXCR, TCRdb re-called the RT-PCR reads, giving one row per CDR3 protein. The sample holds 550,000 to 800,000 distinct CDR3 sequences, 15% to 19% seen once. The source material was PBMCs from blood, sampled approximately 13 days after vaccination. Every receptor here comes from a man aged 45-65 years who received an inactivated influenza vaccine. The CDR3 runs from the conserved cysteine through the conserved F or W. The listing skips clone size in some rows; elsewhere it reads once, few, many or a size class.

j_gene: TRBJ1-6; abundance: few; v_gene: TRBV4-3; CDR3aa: CASSQVAGSNSPLHF
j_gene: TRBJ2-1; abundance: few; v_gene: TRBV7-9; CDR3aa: CASTMDDEQFF
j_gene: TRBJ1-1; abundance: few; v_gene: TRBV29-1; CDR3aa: CSVRGGDGVGAFF
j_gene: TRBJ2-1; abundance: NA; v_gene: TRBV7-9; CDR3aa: CASSQDTWNEQFF
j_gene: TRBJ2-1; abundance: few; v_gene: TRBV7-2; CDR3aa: CASSLELAINEQFF
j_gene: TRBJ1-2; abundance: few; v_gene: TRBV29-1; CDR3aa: CSGIDREKGYGYTF
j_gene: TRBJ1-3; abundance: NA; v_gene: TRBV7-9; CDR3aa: CASSFDRSSGNTIYF
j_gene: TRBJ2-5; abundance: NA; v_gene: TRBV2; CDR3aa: CASSETSVETQYF
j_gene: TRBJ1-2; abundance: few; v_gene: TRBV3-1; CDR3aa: CASSQLAGAGGYTF
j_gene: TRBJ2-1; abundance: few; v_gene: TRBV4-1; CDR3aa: CASSLHFGEQFF
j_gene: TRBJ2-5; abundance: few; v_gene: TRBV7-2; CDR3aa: CASSLYRGLQETQYF
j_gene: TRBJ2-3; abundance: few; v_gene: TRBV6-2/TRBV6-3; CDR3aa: CASSYPKTSGTDTQYF
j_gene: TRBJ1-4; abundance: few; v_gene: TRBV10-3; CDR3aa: CAISESSAGTGNEKLFF
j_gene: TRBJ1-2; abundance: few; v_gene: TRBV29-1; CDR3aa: CSVGPGQGANGYTF
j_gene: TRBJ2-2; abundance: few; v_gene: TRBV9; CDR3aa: CASSGTGGAGELFF
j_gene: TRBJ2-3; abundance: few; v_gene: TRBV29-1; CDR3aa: CSVDRITLAGMDTQYF
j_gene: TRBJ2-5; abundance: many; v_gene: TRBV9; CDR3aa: CASSVDGETQYF
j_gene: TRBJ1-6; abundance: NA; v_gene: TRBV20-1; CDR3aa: CSASLGQLNSPLHF
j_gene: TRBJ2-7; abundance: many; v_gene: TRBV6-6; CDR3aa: CASSYSIAEQYF
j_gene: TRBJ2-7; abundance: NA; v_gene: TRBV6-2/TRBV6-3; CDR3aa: CASRPGGVRLEQYF
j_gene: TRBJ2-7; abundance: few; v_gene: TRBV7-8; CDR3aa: CASSPTSGSRSYEQYF
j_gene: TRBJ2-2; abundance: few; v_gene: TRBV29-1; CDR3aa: CSVETRLAGNTGELFF
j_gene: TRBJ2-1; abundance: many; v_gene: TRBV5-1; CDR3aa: CASSLASGYNEQFF
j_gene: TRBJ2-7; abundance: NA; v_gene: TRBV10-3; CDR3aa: CAITDSYYEQYF
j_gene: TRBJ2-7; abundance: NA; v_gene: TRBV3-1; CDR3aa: CASCQVGGGIYEQYF
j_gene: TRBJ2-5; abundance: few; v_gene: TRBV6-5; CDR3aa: CASSYLSGGGKTQYF
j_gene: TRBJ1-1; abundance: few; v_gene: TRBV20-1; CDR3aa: CSASVRLSEAFF
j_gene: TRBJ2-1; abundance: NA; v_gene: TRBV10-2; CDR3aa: CASSAHPGLAGGRYNEQFF
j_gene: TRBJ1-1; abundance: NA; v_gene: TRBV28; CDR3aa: CASSLPPAGLNTEAFF
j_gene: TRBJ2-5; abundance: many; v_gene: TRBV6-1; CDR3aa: CASSQGTDSYQETQYF
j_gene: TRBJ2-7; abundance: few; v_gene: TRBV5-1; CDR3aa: CASSLTGTPYYEQYF
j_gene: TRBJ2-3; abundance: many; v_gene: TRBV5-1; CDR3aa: CASSRQKTDTQYF
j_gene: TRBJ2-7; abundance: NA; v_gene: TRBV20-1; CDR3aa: CSASDRVYEQYF
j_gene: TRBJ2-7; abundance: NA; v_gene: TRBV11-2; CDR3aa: CASSFGLDYYEQYF
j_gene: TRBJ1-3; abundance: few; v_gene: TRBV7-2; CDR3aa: CASSRQGPDTIYF
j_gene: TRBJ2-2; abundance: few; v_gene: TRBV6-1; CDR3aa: CVIGEPNTGELFF
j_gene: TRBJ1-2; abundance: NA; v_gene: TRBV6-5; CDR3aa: CASSYSKRANYGYTF
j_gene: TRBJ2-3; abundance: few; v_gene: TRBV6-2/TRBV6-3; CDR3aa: CASNFDRVADTQYF
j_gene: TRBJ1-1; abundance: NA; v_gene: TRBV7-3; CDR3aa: CASSLSGSNTEAFF
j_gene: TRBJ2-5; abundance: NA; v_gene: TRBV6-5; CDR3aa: CASSYSQGSGETQYF
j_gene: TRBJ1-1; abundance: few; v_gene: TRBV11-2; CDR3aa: CASSFWTENTEAFF
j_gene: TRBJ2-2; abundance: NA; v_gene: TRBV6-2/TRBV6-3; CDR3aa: CASSFLAELAGELFF
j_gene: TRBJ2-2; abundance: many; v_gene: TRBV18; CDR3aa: CASSPSNTGELFF
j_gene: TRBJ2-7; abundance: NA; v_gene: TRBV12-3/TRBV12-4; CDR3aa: CASSYWGQGKDEQYF
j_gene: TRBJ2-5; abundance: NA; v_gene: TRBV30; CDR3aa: CAWKTGETQYF
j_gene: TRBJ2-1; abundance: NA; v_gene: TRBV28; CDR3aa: CASSPTRSGRVRNEQFF
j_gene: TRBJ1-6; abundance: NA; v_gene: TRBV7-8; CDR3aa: CASSQQTPWGSPLHF
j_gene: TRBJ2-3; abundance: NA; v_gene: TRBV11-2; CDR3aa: CASSSRTIKDTQYF
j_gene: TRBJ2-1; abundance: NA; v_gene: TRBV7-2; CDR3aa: CASSFELSSYKEQFF
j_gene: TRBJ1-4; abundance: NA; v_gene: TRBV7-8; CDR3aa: CASSPIISDNEKLFF
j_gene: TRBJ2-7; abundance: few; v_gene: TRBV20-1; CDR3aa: CSAQRTGGFGEQYF